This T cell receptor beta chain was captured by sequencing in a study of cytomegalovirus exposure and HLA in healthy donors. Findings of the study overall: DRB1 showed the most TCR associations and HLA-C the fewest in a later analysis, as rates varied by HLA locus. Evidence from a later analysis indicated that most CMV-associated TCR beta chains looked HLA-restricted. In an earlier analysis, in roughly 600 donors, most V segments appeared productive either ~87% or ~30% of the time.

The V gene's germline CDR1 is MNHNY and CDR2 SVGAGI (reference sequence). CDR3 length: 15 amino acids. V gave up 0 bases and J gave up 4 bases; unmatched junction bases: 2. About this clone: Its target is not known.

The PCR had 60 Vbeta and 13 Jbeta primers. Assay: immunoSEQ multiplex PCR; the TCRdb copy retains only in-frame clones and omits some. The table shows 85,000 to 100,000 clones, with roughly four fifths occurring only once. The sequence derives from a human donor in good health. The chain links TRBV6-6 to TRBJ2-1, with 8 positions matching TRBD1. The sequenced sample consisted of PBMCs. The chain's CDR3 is CASSYSGQGYNEQFF. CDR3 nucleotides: TGTGCCAGCAGTTACTCTGGACAGGGATACAATGAGCAGTTCTTC.